The 21 T cell receptor beta chains given below trace back to one sample, sequenced in a study of control samples from healthy donors and cancer patients. Profiled with immunoSEQ multiplex PCR; TCRdb holds only in-frame clones, not every one. The sample shows under 150,000 clones, over 85% of them seen only once. The source material was blood. The receptors were gathered from a man under 40 in good health.

The chain joins TRBV10-3 to TRBJ2-7, with D perhaps matching TRBD2 (7 bases). The V and J ends lost 3 bases and 5 bases respectively, with 14 bases between them. The CDR3 loop spans 14 amino acids. CDR1 and CDR2 (germline): ENHRY, SYGVKD. CDR3 sequence reads: CAISELRGANEQYV. The CDR3, as DNA: TGTGCCATCAGTGAACTCCGGGGGGCCAACGAGCAGTACGTC.

The table lists this clone with a count of one. This chain joins TRBV2 and TRBJ1-2; D not certain. V was clipped by 8 bases and J by 4 bases, with 17 bases between them. CDR3 length: 14 amino acids. Germline V gene data show CDR1 as SNHLY and CDR2 as FYNNEI. The CDR3 DNA reads TGTGCCAGCTCCACTCACCGGGAACCCTATGGCTACACCTTC. It yields the protein CASSTHREPYGYTF.

As DNA, the CDR3 is TGTGCCAGCAGCACTAGACGGTTGTTTCCCTACGAGCAGTACTTC. This sequence encodes CASSTRRLFPYEQYF. V gene TRBV11-3 combines with J gene TRBJ2-7; a possible D gene is TRBD2 (5 bases). The ends were cut back, 5 bases at V and 2 bases at J, with 16 bases in the middle. The germline V gene encodes CDR1 SGHNT and CDR2 YENEEA. This CDR3 contains 15 residues.

CDR3: CASSPADRVPEAFF. The CDR3, as DNA: TGTGCCAGCAGCCCAGCGGACAGGGTCCCTGAAGCTTTCTTT. The chain combines TRBV3-1 (or the pseudogene TRBV3-2) with TRBJ1-1; 8 nucleotides match TRBD1. CDR3 size: 14 residues. Germline V lookup: CDR1 LGHDT, CDR2 YNNKEL (reference sequence). Germline trimming cut 4 bases from V and 6 bases from J; bases unmatched to any gene: 7.

The gene calls are TRBV29-1 and TRBJ2-5, with D perhaps matching TRBD1 or TRBD2 (5 bases each). With 7 bases removed from V and 7 bases from J, the gap between germline ends came to 13 bases. Germline V gives CDR1 SQVTM, CDR2 ANQGSEA. This CDR3 contains 11 residues. In DNA form, the CDR3 reads TGCAGCGACGGGGCCGAGGGGACCCAGTACTTC. Protein: CSDGAEGTQYF.

The V gene is TRBV19, the J gene TRBJ2-2; no reliable D call. V dropped 7 bases and J dropped 2 bases, with 5 bases sitting between them. The CDR3 sequence is 12 residues long. The germline CDR1 and CDR2 sequences are LNHDA and SQIVND (reference sequence). The CDR3: CASTPNTGELFF. CDR3 coding DNA: TGTGCCAGTACCCCCAACACCGGGGAGCTGTTTTTT.

J is TRBJ2-3 and V is TRBV3-1 (or the pseudogene TRBV3-2), with TRBD2 matching 9 bases. V trimming: 4 bases; J trimming: 1 base; junction bases outside the gene matches: 3. From germline, CDR1 is LGHDT and CDR2 YNNKEL (reference sequence). The CDR3 has 15 residues. This CDR3 reads CASSPIAGGTDTQYF. In DNA form, the CDR3 reads TGTGCCAGCAGCCCTATAGCGGGGGGCACAGATACGCAGTATTTT.

This clone is a singleton in its sample. The chain is built from TRBV10-3 and TRBJ1-3, with TRBD1 as a possible D gene (6 bases). This CDR3 has 17 amino acids. Germline values: CDR1 ENHRY, CDR2 SYGVKD. Trimming took 0 bases from V and 0 from J, leaving 12 bases between them. The CDR3 bases are TGTGCCATCAGTGAGTCGCGGGGCAGGGGCTCTGGAAACACCATATATTTT. It is translated as CAISESRGRGSGNTIYF.

This chain uses TRBV18 with TRBJ1-6; tentative D call: TRBD1 (6 bases). The V gene lost 4 bases and the J gene lost 5 bases, with 12 bases spanning the gap. Germline V gene lookup returns CDR1 KGHSH and CDR2 LQKENI. The CDR3 consists of 15 residues. CDR3 in DNA: TGTGCCAGCTCACTCACGGACAGTAATAATTCACCCCTCCACTTT. Residues: CASSLTDSNNSPLHF.

The genes are TRBV5-4 and TRBJ1-2, with 9 bases aligning to TRBD1. After removal of 3 bases from V and 4 bases from J, the junction contained 10 bases not matched to a gene. Germline loops: CDR1 SGHNT, CDR2 YYREEE (reference sequence). This CDR3 is built from 16 residues. The CDR3 loop is CASSSITGGSGYGYTF. For the CDR3, the DNA is TGTGCCAGCAGCTCCATCACAGGGGGCAGTGGCTATGGCTACACCTTC.

V is TRBV4-1 and J is TRBJ1-2; D is ambiguous. From germline, CDR1 is MGHRA and CDR2 YSYEKL. With 1 base removed from V and 7 bases from J, the gap between germline ends came to 10 bases. This CDR3 comprises 13 residues. CDR3 in DNA: TGCGCCAGCAGCCAAGGTGTAGAATTTGGCTACACCTTC. Protein: CASSQGVEFGYTF.

The CDR3 DNA sequence: TGTGCCAGCAGTCCCCTGGGGGGACAGACCTTCTATGGCTACACCTTC. This gives the protein CASSPLGGQTFYGYTF. This chain connects TRBV27 to TRBJ1-2, with TRBD1 matching 7 bases. Per germline, CDR1 MNHEY and CDR2 SMNVEV (reference sequence). V shed 5 bases and J 4 bases; nucleotides not matched to a gene: 13. The CDR3 length is 16 residues.

This clone was recorded once. The rearrangement uses TRBV10-1 and TRBJ1-1, with D possibly TRBD1 on 5 matching bases. There are 14 residues in the CDR3. V lost 2 bases and J 3 bases, leaving 10 bases between the germline ends. Germline CDR1 and CDR2: WNHNN and SYGVQD (reference sequence). The CDR3 DNA follows: TGCGCCAGCAGTGAGGTGGGGCAAGACACTGAAGCTTTCTTT. Protein sequence: CASSEVGQDTEAFF.

In DNA, the CDR3 is TGTGCCAGCACCCAAGGGGGGGCCGTTTTCCAGCAGGCCAATGAGCAGTTCTTC. Its protein is CASTQGGAVFQQANEQFF. The chain links TRBV9 to TRBJ2-1, with D possibly being TRBD2 (7 bases). The V end was cut by 6 bases, the J end by 6 bases, with 28 bases between. This CDR3 contains 18 residues. Germline lookup yields CDR1 SGDLS and CDR2 YYNGEE. The variable domain in full, completed from reference TRBV9 and TRBJ2-1, reads DSGVTQTPKHLITATGQRVTLRCSPRSGDLSVYWYQQSLDQGLQFLIQYYNGEERAKGNILERFSAQQFPDLHSELNLSSLELGDSALYFCASTQGGAVFQQANEQFFGPGTRLTVL.

The chain combines TRBV5-5 with TRBJ2-3; maybe TRBD2 (5 bases). In germline, CDR1 is SGHKS, CDR2 YYEKEE (reference sequence). Trimming removed 5 bases at V and 11 bases at J, with 18 bases between. The CDR3 loop spans 13 amino acids. The CDR3 DNA reads as TGTGCCAGCAGACTGGCCGGCGGGTTCGGGCAGTATTTT. It specifies CASRLAGGFGQYF.

The genes are TRBV7-9 and TRBJ2-3, with unresolved D. The germline V gene has CDR1 SEHNR and CDR2 FQNEAQ (reference sequence). The CDR3 is 13 residues long. The V and J ends lost 3 bases and 0 bases respectively, with 4 bases between them. The CDR3 spells CASSFGSTDTQYF. The CDR3 DNA reads TGTGCCAGCAGCTTCGGAAGCACAGATACGCAGTATTTT.

In its sample, this clone was seen once. The CDR3 spells CASSEFRGQPQHF. In nucleotides, the CDR3 is TGCGCCAGCAGTGAATTTAGGGGTCAGCCCCAGCATTTT. The chain has TRBV10-2 and TRBJ1-5, with TRBD1 as a possible D gene (5 bases). The CDR3 has 13 residues. CDR1 is WSHSY and CDR2 is SAAADI in the germline V gene. The V and J ends lost 3 bases and 6 bases respectively, with 9 bases between them.

The V call is TRBV9, the J call TRBJ1-2, with D unclear. V lost 4 bases and J lost 6, with 22 bases in between. This CDR3 comprises 16 residues. Germline CDR1 is SGDLS and CDR2 is YYNGEE. This CDR3 is CASSPQWGTVGNGYTF. In DNA form, the CDR3 reads TGTGCCAGCAGCCCCCAATGGGGAACAGTGGGGAATGGCTACACCTTC.

V usage is TRBV18 and J usage is TRBJ2-2; the D is unclear. Germline CDR1 KGHSH, CDR2 LQKENI. V shed 3 bases and J shed 4 bases, with 3 bases lying between them. This CDR3 has 12 amino acids. The CDR3 DNA is TGTGCCAGCTCACCCGTCACCGGGGAGCTGTTTTTT. Its translation: CASSPVTGELFF.

The rearrangement joins TRBV7-2 to TRBJ1-3; 10 bases fit TRBD1. Germline values: CDR1 SGHTA, CDR2 FQGNSA. The trim removed 4 bases at V and 2 bases at J, leaving 2 bases unmatched. The CDR3 is 15 residues long. CDR3 DNA: TGTGCCAGCAGCTCGACAGGGGGCACTGGAAACACCATATATTTT. As protein: CASSSTGGTGNTIYF. Complete variable domain (other parts from reference TRBV7-2 and TRBJ1-3): GAGVSQSPSNKVTEKGKDVELRCDPISGHTALYWYRQSLGQGLEFLIYFQGNSAPDKSGLPSDRFSAERTGGSVSTLTIQRTQQEDSAVYLCASSSTGGTGNTIYFGEGSWLTVV.

In its sample, this clone was seen a few times. The J gene is TRBJ2-2, the V gene TRBV2, with TRBD2 matching 11 bases. After removal of 9 bases from V and 2 bases from J, the junction contained 5 bases not matched to a gene. In germline, CDR1 is SNHLY, CDR2 FYNNEI. This CDR3 spans 15 amino acids. The chain's CDR3 is CASGGLAVNTGELFF. CDR3 nucleotides: TGTGCCAGTGGGGGACTAGCGGTTAACACCGGGGAGCTGTTTTTT.